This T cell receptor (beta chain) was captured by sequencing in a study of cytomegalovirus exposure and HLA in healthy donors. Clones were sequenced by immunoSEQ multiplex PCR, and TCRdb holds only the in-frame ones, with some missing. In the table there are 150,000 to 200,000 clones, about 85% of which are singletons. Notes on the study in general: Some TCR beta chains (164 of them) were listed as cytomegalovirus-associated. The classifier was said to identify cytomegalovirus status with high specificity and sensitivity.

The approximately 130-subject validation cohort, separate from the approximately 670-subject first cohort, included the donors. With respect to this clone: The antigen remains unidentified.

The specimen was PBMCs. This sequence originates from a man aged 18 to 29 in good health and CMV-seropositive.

CDR3 region: CASSLRTGKGYEQYF. The CDR3 bases are TGTGCCAGCAGCCTCCGGACAGGGAAAGGCTACGAGCAGTACTTC. The V and J genes are TRBV5-4 and TRBJ2-7, with TRBD1 matching over 8 bases. V shed 4 bases and J 3 bases; nucleotides not matched to a gene: 9. Germline values: CDR1 SGHNT, CDR2 YYREEE (reference sequence). The CDR3 runs to 15 residues.